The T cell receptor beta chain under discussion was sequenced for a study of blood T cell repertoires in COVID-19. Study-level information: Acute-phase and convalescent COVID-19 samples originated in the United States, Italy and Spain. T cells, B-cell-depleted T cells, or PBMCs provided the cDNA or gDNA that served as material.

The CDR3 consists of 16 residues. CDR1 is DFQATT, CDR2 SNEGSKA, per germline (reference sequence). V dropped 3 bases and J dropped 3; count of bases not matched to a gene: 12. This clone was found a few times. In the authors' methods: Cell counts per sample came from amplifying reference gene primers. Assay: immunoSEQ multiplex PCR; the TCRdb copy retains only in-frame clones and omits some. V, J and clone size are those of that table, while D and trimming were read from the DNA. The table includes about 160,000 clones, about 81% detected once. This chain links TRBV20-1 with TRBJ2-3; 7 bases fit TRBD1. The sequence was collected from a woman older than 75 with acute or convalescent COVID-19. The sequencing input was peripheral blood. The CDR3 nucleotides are TGCAGTGCTAGTCGCCTGACAGGGTCTATTACAGATACGCAGTATTTT. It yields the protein CSASRLTGSITDTQYF.